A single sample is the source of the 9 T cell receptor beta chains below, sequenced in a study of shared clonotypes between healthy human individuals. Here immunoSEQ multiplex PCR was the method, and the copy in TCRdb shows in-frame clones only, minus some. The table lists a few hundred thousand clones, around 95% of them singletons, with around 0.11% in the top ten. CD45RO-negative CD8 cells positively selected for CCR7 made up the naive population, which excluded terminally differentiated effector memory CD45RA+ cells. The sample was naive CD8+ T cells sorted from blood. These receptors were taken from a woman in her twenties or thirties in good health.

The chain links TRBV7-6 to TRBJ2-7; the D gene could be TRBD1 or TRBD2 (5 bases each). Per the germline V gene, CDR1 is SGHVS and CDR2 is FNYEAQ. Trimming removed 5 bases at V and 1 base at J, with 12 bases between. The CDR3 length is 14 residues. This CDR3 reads CASSPRAGSYEQYF. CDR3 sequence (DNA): TGTGCCAGCAGCCCCAGGGCGGGTTCCTACGAGCAGTACTTC.

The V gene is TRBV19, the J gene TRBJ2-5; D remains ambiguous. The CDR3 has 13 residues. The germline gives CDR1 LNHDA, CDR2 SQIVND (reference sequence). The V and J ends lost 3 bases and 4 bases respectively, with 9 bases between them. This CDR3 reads CASSMFVGETQYF. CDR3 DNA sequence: TGTGCCAGTAGTATGTTTGTGGGAGAGACCCAGTACTTC. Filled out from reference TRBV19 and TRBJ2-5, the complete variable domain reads DGGITQSPKYLFRKEGQNVTLSCEQNLNHDAMYWYRQDPGQGLRLIYYSQIVNDFQKGDIAEGYSVSREKKESFPLTVTSAQKNPTAFYLCASSMFVGETQYFGPGTRLLVL.

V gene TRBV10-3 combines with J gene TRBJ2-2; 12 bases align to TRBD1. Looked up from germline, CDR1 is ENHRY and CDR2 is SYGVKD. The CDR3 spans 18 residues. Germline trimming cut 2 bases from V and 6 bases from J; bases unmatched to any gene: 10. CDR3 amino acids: CAISEPIGTGGASGELFF. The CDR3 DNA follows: TGTGCCATCAGTGAGCCGATCGGGACAGGGGGCGCGTCCGGGGAGCTGTTTTTT.

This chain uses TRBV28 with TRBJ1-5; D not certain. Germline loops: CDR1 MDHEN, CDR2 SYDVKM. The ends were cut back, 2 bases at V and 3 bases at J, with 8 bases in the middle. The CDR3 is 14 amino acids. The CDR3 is CASSLLLYNQPQHF. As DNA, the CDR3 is TGTGCCAGCAGTTTACTCCTATACAATCAGCCCCAGCATTTT.

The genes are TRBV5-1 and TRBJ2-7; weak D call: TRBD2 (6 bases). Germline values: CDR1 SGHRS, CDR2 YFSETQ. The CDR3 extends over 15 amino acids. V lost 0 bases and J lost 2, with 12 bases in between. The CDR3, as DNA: TGCGCCAGCAGCTTGGGTTGGGAGGAGGCCTACGAGCAGTACTTC. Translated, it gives CASSLGWEEAYEQYF.

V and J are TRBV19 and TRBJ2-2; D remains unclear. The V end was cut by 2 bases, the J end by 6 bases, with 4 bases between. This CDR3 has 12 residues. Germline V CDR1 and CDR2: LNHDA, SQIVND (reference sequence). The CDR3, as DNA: TGTGCCAGTAGTATATTCCCCGGGGAGCTGTTTTTT. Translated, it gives CASSIFPGELFF.

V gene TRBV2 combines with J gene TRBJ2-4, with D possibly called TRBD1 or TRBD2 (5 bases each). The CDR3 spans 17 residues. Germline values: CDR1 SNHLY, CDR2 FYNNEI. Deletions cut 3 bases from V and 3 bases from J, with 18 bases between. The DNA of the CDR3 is TGTGCCAGCAGTGAGTGGAGGAAGGGACGAGGCAAAAACATTCAGTACTTC. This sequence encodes CASSEWRKGRGKNIQYF.

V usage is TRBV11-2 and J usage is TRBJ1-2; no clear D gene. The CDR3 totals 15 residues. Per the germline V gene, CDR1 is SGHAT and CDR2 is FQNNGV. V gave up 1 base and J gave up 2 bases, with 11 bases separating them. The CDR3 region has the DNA TGTGCCAGCAGCTTAGGTGGCAGTTCCAACTATGGCTACACCTTC. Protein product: CASSLGGSSNYGYTF.

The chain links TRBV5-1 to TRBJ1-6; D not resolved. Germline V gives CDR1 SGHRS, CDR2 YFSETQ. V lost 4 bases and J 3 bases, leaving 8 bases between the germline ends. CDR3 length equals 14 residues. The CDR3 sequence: CASSHHGYNSPLHF. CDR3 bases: TGCGCCAGCAGCCACCATGGCTATAATTCACCCCTCCACTTT.